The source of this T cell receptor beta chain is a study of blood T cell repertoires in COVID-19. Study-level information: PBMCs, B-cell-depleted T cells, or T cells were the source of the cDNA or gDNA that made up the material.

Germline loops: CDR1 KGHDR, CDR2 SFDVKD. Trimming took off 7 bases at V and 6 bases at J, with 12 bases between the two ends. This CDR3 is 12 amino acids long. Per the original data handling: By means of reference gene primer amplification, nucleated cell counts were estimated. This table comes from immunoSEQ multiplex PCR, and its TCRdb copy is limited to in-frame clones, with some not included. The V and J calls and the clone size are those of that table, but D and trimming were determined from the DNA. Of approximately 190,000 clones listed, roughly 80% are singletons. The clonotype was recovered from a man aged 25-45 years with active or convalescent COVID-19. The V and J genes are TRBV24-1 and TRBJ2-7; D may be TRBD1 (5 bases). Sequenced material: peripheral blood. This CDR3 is CATSDSGREQYF. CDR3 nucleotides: TGTGCCACCAGCGACTCAGGGCGCGAGCAGTACTTC.